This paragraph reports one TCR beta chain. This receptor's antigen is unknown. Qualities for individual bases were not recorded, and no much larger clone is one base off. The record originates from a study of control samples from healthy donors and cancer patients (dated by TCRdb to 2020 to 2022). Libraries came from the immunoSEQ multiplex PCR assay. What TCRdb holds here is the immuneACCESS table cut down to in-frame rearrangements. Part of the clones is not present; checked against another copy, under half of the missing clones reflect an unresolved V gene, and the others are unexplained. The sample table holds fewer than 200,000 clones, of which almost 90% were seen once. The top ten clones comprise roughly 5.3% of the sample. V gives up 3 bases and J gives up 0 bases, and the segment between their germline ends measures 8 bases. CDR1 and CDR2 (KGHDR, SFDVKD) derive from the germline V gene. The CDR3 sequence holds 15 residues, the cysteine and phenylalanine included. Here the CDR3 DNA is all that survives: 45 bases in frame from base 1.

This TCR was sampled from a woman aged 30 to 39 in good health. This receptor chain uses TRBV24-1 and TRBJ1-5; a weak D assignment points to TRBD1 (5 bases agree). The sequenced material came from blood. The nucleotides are TGTGCCACCAGTGATGGGACTAATAGCAATCAGCCCCAGCATTTT. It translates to CATSDGTNSNQPQHF.